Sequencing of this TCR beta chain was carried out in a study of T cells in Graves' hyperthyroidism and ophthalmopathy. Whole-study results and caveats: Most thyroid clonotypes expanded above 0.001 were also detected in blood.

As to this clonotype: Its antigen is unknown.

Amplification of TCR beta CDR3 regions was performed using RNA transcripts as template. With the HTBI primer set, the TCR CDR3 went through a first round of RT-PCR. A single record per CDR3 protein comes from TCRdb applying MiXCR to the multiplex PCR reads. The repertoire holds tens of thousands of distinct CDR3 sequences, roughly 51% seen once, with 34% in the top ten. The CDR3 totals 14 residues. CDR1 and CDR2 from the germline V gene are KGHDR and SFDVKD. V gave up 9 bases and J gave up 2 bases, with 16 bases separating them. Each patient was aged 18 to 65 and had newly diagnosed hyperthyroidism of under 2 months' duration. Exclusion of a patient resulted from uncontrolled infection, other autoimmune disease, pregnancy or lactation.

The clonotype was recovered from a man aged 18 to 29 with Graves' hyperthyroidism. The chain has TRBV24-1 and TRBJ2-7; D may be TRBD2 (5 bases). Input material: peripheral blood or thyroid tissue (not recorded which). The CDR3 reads CATGTTNGTYEQYF. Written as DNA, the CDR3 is TGTGCCACCGGAACTACGAACGGGACCTACGAGCAGTACTTC.